These 11 T cell receptor beta chains were sequenced from one sample in a study of T cells in women clearing cervical HPV infection. Produced via immunoSEQ multiplex PCR; TCRdb's table is partial and in-frame only. The table lists about 30,000 clones. Source material: blood buffy coat. These receptors all come from a woman aged 18 to 75 with a cervical HPV16 infection that either progressed to CIN3+ or cleared (not recorded which).

CDR3 region: CASGSGGGYNEQFF. The DNA read from the CDR3 is TGTGCCAGCGGTAGCGGTGGGGGGTACAATGAG. The chain has TRBV7-2 and TRBJ2-1; D might be TRBD2 (6 bases). The read stops 3 residues short of the end of the CDR3; the missing end is completed from the germline J gene. The CDR3 has 14 amino acids. The ends were cut back, 8 bases at V and 4 bases at J, with 15 bases in the middle. CDR1 is SGHTA, CDR2 FQGNSA, per germline.

On this clone: The read terminates 3 residues before the CDR3 end, so the remaining end is supplied by the germline J gene. The rearrangement uses TRBV4-1 and TRBJ1-1; the D is unclear. Germline V CDR1 and CDR2: MGHRA, YSYEKL. Trimming cost V 0 bases and J 2 bases, with 10 bases left between them. This CDR3 has 15 amino acids. CDR3 in amino acids: CASSQEGSLNTEAFF. Incomplete CDR3 DNA: TGCGCCAGCAGCCAAGAAGGGTCACTCAACACTGAA.

About this clone: The CDR3 is cut off 3 residues early in the read; its end comes from the germline J gene. The J gene is TRBJ1-4, the V gene TRBV12-3 or TRBV12-4; TRBD1 agrees at 7 bases. The J segment lost 9 bases and the V segment lost 6 bases, leaving 10 bases of the junction unmatched. The CDR3 sequence is 14 residues long. The CDR3 loop reads CASRRGQSRQKLFF. CDR3 bases read: TGTGCCAGCAGGCGGGGACAGAGTAGACAAAAA.

As to this clone: Coverage ceases 3 residues before the CDR3 finishes, and the germline J gene fills in the end. This rearrangement joins TRBV2 to TRBJ1-4, with D possibly being TRBD1 (5 bases). CDR3 length: 14 residues. Looked up from germline, CDR1 is SNHLY and CDR2 is FYNNEI. V was shortened by 7 bases and J by 4 bases, with 13 bases between the two germline ends. The CDR3 sequence: CASKARGGNEKLFF. The covered CDR3 bases are TGTGCCAGCAAAGCGCGGGGGGGTAATGAAAAA.

Comment on this clone: The read gets to within 3 residues of the CDR3 end, and the germline J gene fills in the rest. The V call is TRBV18, the J call TRBJ1-6; D might be TRBD1 (6 bases). CDR3 length equals 13 residues. The germline V gene has CDR1 KGHSH and CDR2 LQKENI. CDR3 DNA (partial): TGTGCCAGCTCACCACCGCAGGGGTCGGCC. Its translation is CASSPPQGSA. The complete CDR3 sequence is CASSPPQGSALHF.

A note on this clone: The read ends 3 residues before the CDR3 terminus; that terminus is restored from the germline J gene. The chain employs TRBV5-1 and TRBJ2-5; the match to TRBD2 covers 11 bases. The CDR3 covers 16 residues. Germline assignment: CDR1 SGHRS and CDR2 YFSETQ. V trimming: 4 bases; J trimming: 5 bases; junction bases outside the gene matches: 10. The CDR3 is CASSRTSGGYLETQYF. The CDR3 bases that were read are TGCGCCAGCAGCCGTACTAGCGGGGGATACCTGGAGACC.

Worth noting for this clone: The read stops 3 residues short of the end of the CDR3; the missing end is completed from the germline J gene. The chain recombines TRBV19 with TRBJ1-3; 8 bases match TRBD1. The CDR3 extends over 16 amino acids. From germline, CDR1 is LNHDA and CDR2 SQIVND (reference sequence). V lost 5 bases and J lost 0; bases outside the gene matches: 6. The part of the CDR3 DNA that was read is TGTGCCAGTAGTGTGGACAGGGTGAGCTCTGGAAACACC. Its translation is CASSVDRVSSGNT. The whole CDR3 protein reads CASSVDRVSSGNTIYF. Full variable domain (rest looked up from reference TRBV19 and TRBJ1-3): DGGITQSPKYLFRKEGQNVTLSCEQNLNHDAMYWYRQDPGQGLRLIYYSQIVNDFQKGDIAEGYSVSREKKESFPLTVTSAQKNPTAFYLCASSVDRVSSGNTIYFGEGSWLTVV.

About this clone: Sequencing ends 3 residues short of the CDR3 end; the germline J gene provides the rest. The J gene is TRBJ2-7, the V gene TRBV28; 7 nucleotides match TRBD1. Germline CDR1 is MDHEN and CDR2 is SYDVKM. CDR3 length: 15 amino acids. V dropped 5 bases and J dropped 0; count of bases not matched to a gene: 7. The CDR3 bases that were read are TGTGCCAGCAGTATCCCGGGACAGACCTCCTACGAG. This encodes CASSIPGQTSYE. Given in full, the CDR3 is CASSIPGQTSYEQYF.

As regards this clone: The read comes to an end 3 residues before the CDR3 does, leaving the germline J gene to fill in the end. The chain couples TRBV30 to TRBJ2-2; D not resolved. Trimming removed 0 bases at V and 7 bases at J, with 15 bases between. The germline V gene encodes CDR1 GTSNPN and CDR2 SVGIG (reference sequence). The CDR3 extends over 15 amino acids. CDR3 sequence: CAWSVPIDLGGELFF. The DNA read from the CDR3 is TGTGCCTGGAGTGTACCAATCGACTTGGGCGGGGAG.

The CDR3: CASTPTDVGNQPQHF. CDR3 bases read: TGTGCCAGCACCCCCACAGATGTTGGTAATCAGCCC. This rearrangement joins TRBV2 to TRBJ1-5; D unclear. Sequencing ends 3 residues short of the CDR3 end; the germline J gene provides the rest. The ends were cut back, 7 bases at V and 4 bases at J, with 17 bases in the middle. Germline V gene data show CDR1 as SNHLY and CDR2 as FYNNEI. The CDR3 is 15 amino acids. Full variable domain (missing parts from reference TRBV2 and TRBJ1-5): EPEVTQTPSHQVTQMGQEVILRCVPISNHLYFYWYRQILGQKVEFLVSFYNNEISEKSEIFDDQFSVERPDGSNFTLKIRSTKLEDSAMYFCASTPTDVGNQPQHFGDGTRLSIL.

As regards this clone: The CDR3 extends 3 residues past the end of the read, so its final part is completed from the germline J gene. The chain is built from TRBV20-1 and TRBJ1-1; possible D gene TRBD1, 5 bases. This CDR3 region has 13 residues. Per germline, CDR1 DFQATT and CDR2 SNEGSKA (reference sequence). V was trimmed by 3 bases and J by 6 bases, leaving 14 bases between them. Partial CDR3 DNA: TGCAGTGCTAGGCATACTCCAGGGTCTGAA. Amino acid sequence: CSARHTPGSE. The full CDR3 is CSARHTPGSEAFF.